These T cell receptor beta chains were read from a single sample in a study of cytomegalovirus exposure and HLA in healthy donors. The repertoire was sequenced with immunoSEQ multiplex PCR; TCRdb's copy has only in-frame clones and lacks some. The table lists roughly 260,000 clones, 84% of them singletons. The sequencing sample was made of PBMCs. These receptors all come from a woman between 40 and 50 years old in good health and CMV-seropositive. CDR3s include the opening cysteine and the closing phenylalanine or tryptophan. D genes are given only for firm matches. Clone sizes are given selectively: once, few, many, or a class where the clone is expanded.

abundance	v_gene	j_gene	d_gene	CDR3nt	CDR3aa
.	TRBV5-1	TRBJ1-2	.	TGCGCCAGCAGCTTCCAGGGAGGGGGCTACACCTTC	CASSFQGGGYTF
.	TRBV2	TRBJ2-1	TRBD1	TGTGCCAGCATAGGTCTCCTTAGCGGGACAGGGGGCCACAATGAGCAGTTCTTC	CASIGLLSGTGGHNEQFF
.	TRBV9	TRBJ2-1	.	TGTGCCAGCAGCGCGCGGGACTCCACCTACAATGAGCAGTTCTTC	CASSARDSTYNEQFF
.	TRBV19	TRBJ1-1	.	TGTGCCAGTAGTATCAAACAGGGTCCCATGAACACTGAAGCTTTCTTT	CASSIKQGPMNTEAFF
.	TRBV19	TRBJ1-1	.	TGTGCCAGTAGTATAGCAGGGAACCCTGAAGCTTTCTTT	CASSIAGNPEAFF
.	TRBV19	TRBJ1-1	TRBD1	TGTGCCAGTAGTATTTTGGACAGGGGTAATCTAAACACTGAAGCTTTCTTT	CASSILDRGNLNTEAFF
once	TRBV7-2	TRBJ2-1	.	TGTGCCAGCAGCTCGCACAGGCAGGACAATGAGCAGTTCTTC	CASSSHRQDNEQFF
few	TRBV2	TRBJ1-5	.	TGTGCCAGCACCGGAGACTATAATCAGCCCCAGCATTTT	CASTGDYNQPQHF
.	TRBV6-6	TRBJ2-1	.	TGTGCCATCGGTGGGAGCCTCGACAATGAGCAGTTCTTC	CAIGGSLDNEQFF
.	TRBV14	TRBJ1-2	.	TGTGCCAGCAGCCAAAAACTACCAACAGGGAACCCAAACTATAACTATGGCTACACCTTC	CASSQKLPTGNPNYNYGYTF
.	TRBV10-3	TRBJ2-5	.	TGTGCCATCAGTGGAGGGGGGGGAGAGACCCAGTACTTC	CAISGGGGETQYF
.	TRBV14	TRBJ2-7	.	TGTGCCAGCAGCCAAGGAGGACTCGTCCTGAGGGAGCAGTACTTC	CASSQGGLVLREQYF
.	TRBV7-9	TRBJ2-4	TRBD1	TGTGCCAGCAGCCAGGGACAGCCAAACATTCAGTACTTC	CASSQGQPNIQYF
few	TRBV6-5	TRBJ2-1	.	TGTGCCAGCCAGGAGGGGTGGCACAATGAGCAGTTCTTC	CASQEGWHNEQFF
once	TRBV10-3	TRBJ1-1	TRBD1	TGTGCCATCAGCATGACAGGGGGGAACACTGAAGCTTTCTTT	CAISMTGGNTEAFF
.	TRBV5-1	TRBJ2-2	.	TGCGCCAGCAGCCCCCACGAGGAGACCGGGGAGCTGTTTTTT	CASSPHEETGELFF
.	TRBV4-3	TRBJ1-3	.	TGCGCCAGCACCCCAAGCTATGACTCTGGAAACACCATATATTTT	CASTPSYDSGNTIYF
.	TRBV5-1	TRBJ2-3	TRBD2	TGCGCCAGCAGCTTGGCTAGCGGCCCCACAGATACGCAGTATTTT	CASSLASGPTDTQYF
.	TRBV29-1	TRBJ2-1	TRBD2	TGCAGCGTTGCAGGGACTAGCGGGAGTGTCAATGAGCAGTTCTTC	CSVAGTSGSVNEQFF
.	TRBV30	TRBJ2-7	.	TGTGCCTGGAGTGTAACGGGTTCCTACGAGCAGTACTTC	CAWSVTGSYEQYF
.	TRBV7-6	TRBJ2-5	TRBD2	TGTGCCAGCAGCTATAATGGACTAGCCCAAGAGACCCAGTACTTC	CASSYNGLAQETQYF
once	TRBV30	TRBJ2-5	TRBD2	TGTGCCTGGAGTGTAGGAGCGGGAGCCCAAGAGACCCAGTACTTC	CAWSVGAGAQETQYF
once	TRBV10-3	TRBJ2-1	.	TGTGCCATCAGCGCTAGCGAGTCCTACAATGAGCAGTTCTTC	CAISASESYNEQFF
.	TRBV6-4	TRBJ2-7	TRBD1	TGTGCCAGCAGTGACCCCCGGACAGGGGGCGAGTCCTACGAGCAGTACTTC	CASSDPRTGGESYEQYF
.	TRBV5-1	TRBJ2-1	.	TGCGCCAGCAGCTTGGGAGGAGTAGATGAGCAGTTCTTC	CASSLGGVDEQFF
.	TRBV4-1	TRBJ1-1	.	TGCGCCAGCAGCCAAGGGAGGGGCACTGAAGCTTTCTTT	CASSQGRGTEAFF
few	TRBV2	TRBJ1-2	TRBD1	TGTGCCAGCAGTCAGGGGGCGGGCTACACCTTC	CASSQGAGYTF
.	TRBV6-4	TRBJ2-6	.	TGTGCCAGCAGTGACTCGAAAGGGGATGGGGCCAACGTCCTGACTTTC	CASSDSKGDGANVLTF
.	TRBV18	TRBJ2-5	.	TGTGCCAGCTCCTGGGGACAATTACAAGAGACCCAGTACTTC	CASSWGQLQETQYF
once	TRBV19	TRBJ2-6	.	TGTGCCAGTAGTAAGACGGTGCCGGGTGCCAACGTCCTGACTTTC	CASSKTVPGANVLTF
.	TRBV7-2	TRBJ2-2	.	TGTGCCAGCAGCTTAGATGGCCCAGCCCCCAGAGGTACCGGGGAGCTGTTTTTT	CASSLDGPAPRGTGELFF
.	TRBV11-3	TRBJ2-5	TRBD1	TGTGCCAGCAGCGTTAGGGGTGGCAGGGGGCTCGGAGAGACCCAGTACTTC	CASSVRGGRGLGETQYF
.	TRBV7-9	TRBJ1-5	TRBD1	TGTGCCAGCAGCTTAGCAGAGGGGGCGGGCAATCAGCCCCAGCATTTT	CASSLAEGAGNQPQHF
.	TRBV15	TRBJ2-7	TRBD1	TGTGCCACCAGCAGAGGACAGGGCACCTACGAGCAGTACTTC	CATSRGQGTYEQYF
.	TRBV19	TRBJ1-2	.	TGTGCCAGTAGTTCGGGAGTATACGGCTATGGCTACACCTTC	CASSSGVYGYGYTF
.	TRBV27	TRBJ1-1	.	TGTGCCAGCAGTCACAGGTCTGCCGGCACTGAAGCTTTCTTT	CASSHRSAGTEAFF
.	TRBV9	TRBJ2-2	.	TGTGCCAGCAGCGTCTACCAGGCCAGTCCCGGGGAGCTGTTTTTT	CASSVYQASPGELFF
.	TRBV5-1	TRBJ2-1	.	TGCGCCAGCAGCACTGCGGGAACAGCATACAATGAGCAGTTCTTC	CASSTAGTAYNEQFF
once	TRBV7-8	TRBJ1-6	TRBD1	TGTGCCAGCAGCTTAGCGGTCCAGGGGGCGCATCCCCTCCACTTT	CASSLAVQGAHPLHF
.	TRBV7-8	TRBJ2-7	.	TGTGCCAGCAGCTTAGTCTCAGGGACAACTTACGAGCAGTACTTC	CASSLVSGTTYEQYF
.	TRBV7-9	TRBJ2-3	TRBD2	TGTGCCAGCAGCTTAGCCCTAGCGGGAGGCACCCGGGATACGCAGTATTTT	CASSLALAGGTRDTQYF
.	TRBV30	TRBJ2-1	TRBD2	TGTGCCTGGAAGGGGTGGACTAGCGGGAGGGGGAATAAGCAGTTCTTC	CAWKGWTSGRGNKQFF
.	TRBV2	TRBJ2-3	TRBD2	TGTGCCAGCAACGTCCTAGCGGGGGGCTCAGATACGCAGTATTTT	CASNVLAGGSDTQYF
.	TRBV18	TRBJ1-5	.	TGTGCCAGCTCACAGACAGGTCTCAATCAGCCCCAGCATTTT	CASSQTGLNQPQHF
.	TRBV7-9	TRBJ1-4	.	TGTTCCAGCAGCCCGGTCGAAGAGCTGGGCGGGGGTTGGGATGAAAAACTGTTTTTT	CSSSPVEELGGGWDEKLFF
.	TRBV7-2	TRBJ2-7	TRBD2	TGTGCCAGCAGCTCACTAGCGCCATCCTACGAGCAGTACTTC	CASSSLAPSYEQYF
few	TRBV7-9	TRBJ1-1	TRBD1	TGTGCCAGCAGAACCGGGACAGAGAACACTGAAGCTTTCTTT	CASRTGTENTEAFF
.	TRBV27	TRBJ2-7	.	TGTGCCAGCAGTTTAAACCCCCCCGCGAGCCTCTACGAGCAGTACTTC	CASSLNPPASLYEQYF
.	TRBV6-5	TRBJ2-2	.	TGTGCCAGCAGTTACCGGGGACTGAACACCGGGGAGCTGTTTTTT	CASSYRGLNTGELFF
.	TRBV30	TRBJ1-1	TRBD1	TGTGCCTGGAGGACAGGGATGAACACTGAAGCTTTCTTT	CAWRTGMNTEAFF
.	TRBV11-2	TRBJ2-5	TRBD2	TGTGCCAGCAGCTGGGGGGGGACCCAAGAGACCCAGTACTTC	CASSWGGTQETQYF
.	TRBV2	TRBJ2-5	.	TGTGCCAGCAGTGAGGTGGGAGTTGAGACCCAGTACTTC	CASSEVGVETQYF
once	TRBV27	TRBJ2-7	TRBD1	TGTGCCAGCAGTTGGGACAGCAAAAACGAGCAGTACTTC	CASSWDSKNEQYF
once	TRBV11-3	TRBJ2-7	.	TGTGCCAGCAGCTCCTGGACAACCTACGAGCAGTACTTC	CASSSWTTYEQYF